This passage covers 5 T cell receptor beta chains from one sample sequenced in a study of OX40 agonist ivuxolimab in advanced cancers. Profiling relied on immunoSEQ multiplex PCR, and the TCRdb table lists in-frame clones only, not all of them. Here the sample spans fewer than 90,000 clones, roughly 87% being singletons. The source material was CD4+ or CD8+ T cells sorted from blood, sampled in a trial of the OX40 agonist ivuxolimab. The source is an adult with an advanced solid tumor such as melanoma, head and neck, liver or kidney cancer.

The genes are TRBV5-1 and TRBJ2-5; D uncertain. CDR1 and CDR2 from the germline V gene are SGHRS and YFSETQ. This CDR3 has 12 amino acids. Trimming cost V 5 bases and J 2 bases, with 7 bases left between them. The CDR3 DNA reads TGCGCCAGCAGTCCGGAGCAAGAGACCCAGTACTTC. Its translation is CASSPEQETQYF.

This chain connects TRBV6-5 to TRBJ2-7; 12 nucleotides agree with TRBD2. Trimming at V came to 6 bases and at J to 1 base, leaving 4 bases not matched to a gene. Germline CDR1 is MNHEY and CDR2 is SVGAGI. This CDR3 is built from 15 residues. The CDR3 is CASSETSGSSYEQYF. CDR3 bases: TGTGCCAGCAGCGAGACTAGCGGGAGTTCCTACGAGCAGTACTTC.

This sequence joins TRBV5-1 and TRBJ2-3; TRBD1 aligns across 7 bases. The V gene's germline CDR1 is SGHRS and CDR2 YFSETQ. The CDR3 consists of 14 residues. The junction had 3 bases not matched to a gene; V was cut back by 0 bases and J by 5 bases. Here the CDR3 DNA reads TGCGCCAGCAGCTTGGGGGGACAGCAAGATACGCAGTATTTT. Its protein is CASSLGGQQDTQYF.

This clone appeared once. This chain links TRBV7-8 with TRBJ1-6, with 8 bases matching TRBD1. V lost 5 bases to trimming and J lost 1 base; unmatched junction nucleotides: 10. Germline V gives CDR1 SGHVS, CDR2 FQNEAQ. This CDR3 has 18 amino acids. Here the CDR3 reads CASSQRTGSMSYNSPLHF. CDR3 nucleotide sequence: TGTGCCAGCAGCCAACGGACAGGGAGCATGTCCTATAATTCACCCCTCCACTTT.

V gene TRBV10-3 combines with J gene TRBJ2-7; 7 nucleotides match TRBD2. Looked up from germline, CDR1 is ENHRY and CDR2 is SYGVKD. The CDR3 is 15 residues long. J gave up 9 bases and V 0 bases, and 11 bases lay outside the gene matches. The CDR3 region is CAISESGSREGGQYV. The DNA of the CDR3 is TGTGCCATCAGTGAGTCGGGCTCCAGGGAGGGAGGGCAGTACGTC.